These 21 T cell receptor beta chains came from one sample sequenced in a study of blood T cell repertoires in COVID-19. This table comes from immunoSEQ multiplex PCR, and its TCRdb copy is limited to in-frame clones, with some not included. The sample holds some 90,000 clones, 80% seen once. The sequenced material came from peripheral blood. The receptors derive from an older woman with acute or convalescent COVID-19.

V is TRBV19 and J is TRBJ2-1, with D maybe TRBD2 (5 bases). Germline values: CDR1 LNHDA, CDR2 SQIVND (reference sequence). This CDR3 has 11 amino acids. Between the trimmed V and J ends, which lost 4 bases and 12 bases, there was a span of 10 bases. CDR3 sequence (DNA): TGTGCCAGTAGTACCGTACGGGGGCAGTTCTTC. Amino acid sequence: CASSTVRGQFF.

This chain joins TRBV3-1 (or the pseudogene TRBV3-2) and TRBJ1-1; D uncertain. Germline CDR1 reads LGHDT; CDR2 reads YNNKEL (reference sequence). V lost 3 bases and J lost 1, with 9 bases in between. The CDR3 consists of 14 residues. CDR3 nucleotides: TGTGCCAGCAGCCATCGCCAGGAGAACACTGAAGCTTTCTTT. Its translation is CASSHRQENTEAFF.

This clone was seen a single time. This CDR3 reads CARSGTSGRASYLEDTQYF. Written as DNA, the CDR3 is TGTGCCAGGTCCGGGACTAGCGGGAGGGCCTCTTACCTCGAGGATACGCAGTATTTT. V gene TRBV2 combines with J gene TRBJ2-3; 16 bases match TRBD2. The CDR3 totals 19 residues. The germline V gene has CDR1 SNHLY and CDR2 FYNNEI. V gave up 9 bases and J gave up 6 bases; unmatched junction bases: 18. Variable domain in full (rest from reference TRBV2 and TRBJ2-3): EPEVTQTPSHQVTQMGQEVILRCVPISNHLYFYWYRQILGQKVEFLVSFYNNEISEKSEIFDDQFSVERPDGSNFTLKIRSTKLEDSAMYFCARSGTSGRASYLEDTQYFGPGTRLTVL.

The chain links TRBV28 to TRBJ1-1, with a weak D call TRBD1 (6 bases). The CDR3 sequence is 14 residues long. V lost 5 bases and J lost 3, with 13 bases in between. CDR1 MDHEN and CDR2 SYDVKM come from the germline V gene. CDR3 DNA sequence: TGTGCCAGCAGTATAGGGGGGGGACACACTGAAGCTTTCTTT. Its translation is CASSIGGGHTEAFF. The whole variable domain, remainder taken from reference TRBV28 and TRBJ1-1, is DVKVTQSSRYLVKRTGEKVFLECVQDMDHENMFWYRQDPGLGLRLIYFSYDVKMKEKGDIPEGYSVSREKKERFSLILESASTNQTSMYLCASSIGGGHTEAFFGQGTRLTVV.

The V call is TRBV7-3, the J call TRBJ2-2; TRBD1 is a possible D gene (6 bases). V gave up 5 bases and J gave up 6 bases, with 13 bases separating them. The CDR3 sequence is 14 residues long. Germline lookup yields CDR1 SGHTA and CDR2 FQGTGA. Here the CDR3 reads CASSPQGLAGELFF. The CDR3 DNA is TGTGCCAGCAGCCCTCAGGGGCTCGCCGGGGAGCTGTTTTTT.

The V and J genes are TRBV30 and TRBJ2-1, with 11 positions matching TRBD2. V was clipped by 0 bases and J by 9 bases; unmatched bases: 7. CDR3 size: 15 residues. Germline V gene sequence: CDR1 GTSNPN, CDR2 SVGIG (reference sequence). The CDR3 DNA sequence: TGTGCCTGGAGTGTTGGGGGTAGCGGGAGGGGTGAGCAGTTCTTC. Residues: CAWSVGGSGRGEQFF.

J is TRBJ2-7 and V is TRBV4-3, with 11 nucleotides matching TRBD1. CDR3 length: 15 residues. Germline V CDR1 and CDR2: LGHNA, YSLEER. J lost 3 bases, V lost 1 base, and 2 bases had no gene match. In DNA, the CDR3 is TGCGCCAGCAGCCAAGCCGGGACAGGGGGCTACGAGCAGTACTTC. Protein: CASSQAGTGGYEQYF.

The V and J genes are TRBV7-2 and TRBJ1-1; D is possibly TRBD1 (5 bases). Trimming took 1 base from V and 1 from J, leaving 10 bases between them. This CDR3 is 15 amino acids long. Germline-derived CDR1 and CDR2 are SGHTA and FQGNSA. The CDR3 bases are TGTGCCAGCAGCTTAGTTGGGGGGACGAACACTGAAGCTTTCTTT. As protein: CASSLVGGTNTEAFF. The entire variable domain, with the rest obtained from reference TRBV7-2 and TRBJ1-1, is as follows: GAGVSQSPSNKVTEKGKDVELRCDPISGHTALYWYRQSLGQGLEFLIYFQGNSAPDKSGLPSDRFSAERTGGSVSTLTIQRTQQEDSAVYLCASSLVGGTNTEAFFGQGTRLTVV.

The V call is TRBV7-9, the J call TRBJ2-5, with D uncertain. Trimming took off 7 bases at V and 5 bases at J, with 8 bases between the two ends. The CDR3 has 11 amino acids. The germline CDR1 and CDR2 sequences are SEHNR and FQNEAQ (reference sequence). CDR3 region: CASTDEETQYF. The CDR3 bases are TGTGCCAGCACCGATGAGGAGACCCAGTACTTC. Based on the CDR3 plus reference TRBV7-9 and TRBJ2-5, the full variable domain is DTGVSQNPRHKITKRGQNVTFRCDPISEHNRLYWYRQTLGQGPEFLTYFQNEAQLEKSRLLSDRFSAERPKGSFSTLEIQRTEQGDSAMYLCASTDEETQYFGPGTRLLVL.

The chain links TRBV12-3 or TRBV12-4 to TRBJ2-5, with TRBD1 matching 7 bases. The junction had 9 bases not matched to a gene; V was cut back by 5 bases and J by 9 bases. The CDR3 has 13 amino acids. As DNA, the CDR3 is TGTGCCAGCAGTCTGGGACAGACTTCTCCCCAGTACTTC. It is translated as CASSLGQTSPQYF.

The chain has TRBV30 and TRBJ2-7; D is uncertain. Germline CDR1 reads GTSNPN; CDR2 reads SVGIG (reference sequence). CDR3 length equals 11 residues. Trimming took off 1 base at V and 2 bases at J, with 3 bases between the two ends. The CDR3 here is CAWSDTYEQYF. CDR3 DNA: TGTGCCTGGAGTGACACCTACGAGCAGTACTTC.

This clone was detected a few times. The chain carries TRBV20-1 and TRBJ2-7, with a weak D call TRBD1 (5 bases). Germline CDR1 and CDR2: DFQATT and SNEGSKA (reference sequence). The CDR3 is made up of 11 amino acids. V was pared by 6 bases and J by 4 bases, with 10 bases between. The CDR3, as DNA: TGCAGTGCCAGCAGGGTGTACGAGCAGTACTTC. Its protein is CSASRVYEQYF.

The chain couples TRBV27 to TRBJ2-5; no reliable D call. Per germline, CDR1 MNHEY and CDR2 SMNVEV (reference sequence). V lost 6 bases and J lost 4, with 15 bases in between. This CDR3 spans 14 amino acids. Here the CDR3 DNA reads TGTGCCAGCAGACCAGTTGGGCTCCTAGAGACCCAGTACTTC. Encoded protein: CASRPVGLLETQYF.

V and J are TRBV7-9 and TRBJ1-2, with a possible D match to TRBD1 (5 bases). Trimming cost V 4 bases and J 2 bases, with 14 bases left between them. Germline values: CDR1 SEHNR, CDR2 FQNEAQ (reference sequence). The CDR3 extends over 15 amino acids. The CDR3 DNA reads TGTGCCAGCAGCTCCCGGGGAGGGGCAAACTATGGCTACACCTTC. Its translation: CASSSRGGANYGYTF.

This clone has at least ten counts. V usage is TRBV5-4 and J usage is TRBJ1-2; D may be TRBD1 (6 bases). Per germline, CDR1 SGHNT and CDR2 YYREEE (reference sequence). Trimming removed 4 bases at V and 2 bases at J, with 15 bases between. This CDR3 spans 15 amino acids. The CDR3 loop reads CASSRNLQGNYGYTF. In nucleotides, the CDR3 is TGTGCCAGCAGCCGAAACCTACAGGGAAACTATGGCTACACCTTC. The full variable domain, rest sourced from reference TRBV5-4 and TRBJ1-2, is ETGVTQSPTHLIKTRGQQVTLRCSSQSGHNTVSWYQQALGQGPQFIFQYYREEENGRGNFPPRFSGLQFPNYSSELNVNALELDDSALYLCASSRNLQGNYGYTFGSGTRLTVV.

The gene calls are TRBV7-9 and TRBJ2-7; 9 positions agree with TRBD2. V gave up 7 bases and J gave up 7 bases; unmatched junction bases: 8. CDR3 length: 13 residues. CDR1 is SEHNR, CDR2 FQNEAQ, per germline (reference sequence). CDR3 sequence (DNA): TGTGCCAGCACCAGAGCGGGAGGTGGGGAGCAGTACTTC. This translates into CASTRAGGGEQYF.

This clone was detected only a few times. V gene TRBV6-5 combines with J gene TRBJ1-1; D not certain. The CDR3 contains 15 residues. V dropped 4 bases and J dropped 1 base, with 13 bases sitting between them. Germline CDR1 is MNHEY and CDR2 is SVGAGI. The CDR3 DNA sequence: TGTGCCAGCAGTTCTGAAAATATCGGGAACACTGAAGCTTTCTTT. It codes for CASSSENIGNTEAFF.

V and J are TRBV5-5 and TRBJ2-1; TRBD2 matches at 14 bases. V lost 1 base and J lost 8; bases outside the gene matches: 8. CDR1 SGHKS and CDR2 YYEKEE come from the germline V gene (reference sequence). The CDR3 is made up of 17 amino acids. The CDR3 DNA follows: TGTGCCAGCAGCTTGTTTGTTCGACTAGCGGGAGGGGATGAGCAGTTCTTC. This translates into CASSLFVRLAGGDEQFF.

The chain uses TRBV27 and TRBJ2-7, with 7 bases lining up with TRBD2. Germline assignment: CDR1 MNHEY and CDR2 SMNVEV (reference sequence). This CDR3 is 14 amino acids long. Unmatched junction bases numbered 6, after V lost 4 bases and J lost 3 bases. CDR3 coding DNA: TGTGCCAGCAGTTGGGCTAGCGGAGACTACGAGCAGTACTTC. Translating gives CASSWASGDYEQYF.

This chain connects TRBV2 to TRBJ1-6; D is undetermined. CDR1 is SNHLY, CDR2 FYNNEI, per germline. V was clipped by 4 bases and J by 0 bases, with 10 bases between them. The CDR3 contains 16 residues. The DNA of the CDR3 is TGTGCCAGCAGTGCCCTTCGGAGCTCCTATAATTCACCCCTCCACTTT. It codes for CASSALRSSYNSPLHF. Full variable domain (rest looked up from reference TRBV2 and TRBJ1-6): EPEVTQTPSHQVTQMGQEVILRCVPISNHLYFYWYRQILGQKVEFLVSFYNNEISEKSEIFDDQFSVERPDGSNFTLKIRSTKLEDSAMYFCASSALRSSYNSPLHFGNGTRLTVT.

The chain is built from TRBV18 and TRBJ2-7, with TRBD2 identical over 15 bases. V lost 6 bases and J lost 2; bases outside the gene matches: 5. The CDR3 covers 16 residues. Germline V gives CDR1 KGHSH, CDR2 LQKENI. CDR3 protein: CASSRTSGRGTYEQYF. As DNA, the CDR3 is TGTGCCAGCTCCCGGACTAGCGGGAGGGGAACCTACGAGCAGTACTTC.